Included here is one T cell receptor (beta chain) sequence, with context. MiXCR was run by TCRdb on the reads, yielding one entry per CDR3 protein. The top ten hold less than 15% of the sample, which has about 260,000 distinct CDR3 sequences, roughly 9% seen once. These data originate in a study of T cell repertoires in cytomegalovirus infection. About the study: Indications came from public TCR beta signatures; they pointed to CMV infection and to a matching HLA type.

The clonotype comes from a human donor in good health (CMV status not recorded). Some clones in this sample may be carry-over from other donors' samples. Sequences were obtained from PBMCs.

The CDR3 DNA reads TGTGCCAGCAGTTTCCTTGGGAGAAACATTCAGTACTTC. Translated: CASSFLGRNIQYF. This chain connects TRBV12-3 or TRBV12-4 to TRBJ2-4; D is perhaps TRBD2 (5 bases). The germline V and J ends were trimmed by 3 bases and 6 bases, with 9 bases remaining between them. The CDR3 loop spans 13 amino acids.